This entry concerns a single T cell receptor (beta chain). Its cognate antigen is unknown. The sample originates from a study of CD8+CD57+ T cells in acquired aplastic anemia. At the level of the study: Sorted CD4+ plus CD8+ cells gave DNA averaging around 3 ug.

Genomic DNA, the template, was used for profiling of the TCR beta VDJ and CDR3. TCRdb passed the reads through MiXCR, listing each CDR3 protein once. The sample includes hundreds of thousands of distinct CDR3 sequences, approximately 56% of them seen just once. This CDR3 has 14 residues. Germline assignment: CDR1 SGHAT and CDR2 FQNNGV. V was pared by 4 bases and J by 7 bases, with 14 bases between. Study results and limitations: CD8+ Simpson's diversity in patients was not significantly different from that in controls. Both patients and controls carried the same twenty-nine CD8+ CDR3 sequences.

V gene TRBV11-2 combines with J gene TRBJ2-1; maybe TRBD1 (7 bases). The material sequenced was sorted CD4+, CD8+, or CD8+CD57+ T cells (not recorded which) from PBMCs. The TCR sequence derives from a human donor with severe aplastic anemia or a healthy control (not recorded which). The CDR3 bases are TGTGCCAGCAGCTCACAACAGGGGACTAATGAGCAGTTCTTC. As protein: CASSSQQGTNEQFF.